Listed below are T cell receptor beta chains from one sample, sequenced in a study of blood T cell repertoires in COVID-19. Data came from immunoSEQ multiplex PCR; TCRdb stores just in-frame clones and leaves some out. The sample holds about 310,000 clones, approximately 86% seen once. The sequenced sample was PBMCs or T cells enriched from blood (not recorded which). Receptor source: a woman younger than 30 who had recovered from COVID-19. Both conserved end residues are part of each CDR3. A D gene is named only where the DNA matches it firmly.

NA,TRBV7-8,CASSYVEGKQFF
NA,TRBV4-1,CASSQLGQTWGGEAFF
NA,TRBV10-2,CASSESGDQETQYF
NA,TRBV28,CASSLLRDRAFF
TRBD1,TRBV30,CAWSGDTTGTFGAQHF
NA,TRBV10-3,CATTWEGANVLTF
NA,TRBV5-6,CASSIGGEQFF
NA,TRBV21-1,CASWSDDGVRLNTEAFF
NA,TRBV6-5,CASSDSSYNSPLHF
NA,TRBV3-1/TRBV3-2,CASSQSPGHTEAFF
NA,TRBV7-9,CASSPDTGYGYTF
NA,TRBV6-1,CASSERGHVVSPLHF
TRBD1,TRBV28,CASSSPGTGINNEQFF
NA,TRBV28,CASSSPEVGQHMNTEAFF
NA,TRBV5-4,CASSLRSGATYEQYF
TRBD1,TRBV19,CASSIARTGPVNSPLHF
TRBD1,TRBV3-1/TRBV3-2,CASSQVRQGAIPNTGELFF
NA,TRBV28,CASRTNINYGYTF
TRBD1,TRBV5-1,CASSPRTGVYEQYF
TRBD2,TRBV15,CATSRVTSGRYEQYF
NA,TRBV5-6,CASSHKLGVPEFYEQYF
NA,TRBV7-8,CASSPLTEAFF
NA,TRBV5-5,CASSLGMVPGSPLHF
TRBD2,TRBV6-2/TRBV6-3,CASSFAGVLRETQYF
TRBD1,TRBV5-5,CASSYGDRARLTDTQYF
TRBD1,TRBV28,CASRFRQGSSYGYTF
NA,TRBV14,CASSSQYAGELFF
NA,TRBV5-6,CASSRDVYGYTF
NA,TRBV11-3,CASSWFRVTNYGYTF
NA,TRBV6-1,CASSEASRVVSGELFF
NA,TRBV5-5,CASSLGQGSSVAYEQYF
TRBD2,TRBV18,CASSPLSGSPDNEQFF
TRBD2,TRBV14,CASSLRLARYSEQYF
TRBD1,TRBV6-2/TRBV6-3,CASSYSRTGGNSPLHF
TRBD1,TRBV7-9,CASSLPDREPNNEQFF
TRBD1,TRBV29-1,CSGTGGDEQYF
TRBD1,TRBV15,CATSGKPPGQGVRDPYEQYF
NA,TRBV2,CASSSDSSLTDTQYF
NA,TRBV7-8,CASSLRRGQRNSPLHF
NA,TRBV7-9,CASSPTGHLDQPQHF
TRBD2,TRBV5-1,CASSSNLLGSGGTYTQYF
NA,TRBV5-6,CASSLGLSHRGYTF
NA,TRBV19,CASSSQVNTEAFF
NA,TRBV7-8,CASSPRTVGPQGLYF
TRBD1,TRBV10-3,CAISRDRPASSEKLFF
NA,TRBV28,CASSSPSGQSSSYEQYF
TRBD2,TRBV7-8,CASRTSVGGGELFF